This is a list of T cell receptor beta chains from one sample in a study of blood T cell repertoires in COVID-19. Clones were sequenced by immunoSEQ multiplex PCR, and TCRdb holds only the in-frame ones, with some missing. The data show over 350,000 clones, roughly 89% seen once. The sample comprised PBMCs or T cells enriched from blood (not recorded which). These receptors originate from a woman aged 45-59 years who had recovered from COVID-19. Both conserved end residues are part of each CDR3. D genes are given only for firm matches. Not all rows give a size; the values are once, few, many and, for expanded clones, a class.

v_gene	j_gene	abundance	d_gene	CDR3aa	CDR3nt
TRBV19	TRBJ1-5	NA	NA	CASTRGANQPQHF	TGTGCCAGTACTAGGGGCGCCAATCAGCCCCAGCATTTT
TRBV3-1/TRBV3-2	TRBJ1-4	once	NA	CASSQAMRFNEKLFF	TGTGCCAGCAGCCAAGCAATGCGGTTTAATGAAAAACTGTTTTTT
TRBV27	TRBJ2-7	NA	NA	CASSFKFKTKEEIYEQYF	TGTGCCAGCAGTTTTAAGTTTAAGACAAAGGAAGAAATTTACGAGCAGTACTTC
TRBV7-2	TRBJ1-5	once	NA	CASSPAESNQPQHF	TGTGCCAGCAGCCCCGCGGAGTCTAATCAGCCCCAGCATTTT
TRBV19	TRBJ2-5	NA	NA	CASSTTGIGETQYF	TGTGCCAGTAGTACCACAGGGATTGGAGAGACCCAGTACTTC
TRBV7-2	TRBJ2-7	NA	TRBD1	CASSSRTGILEQYF	TGTGCCAGCAGCTCCCGGACAGGGATCCTCGAGCAGTACTTC
TRBV6-5	TRBJ2-7	NA	NA	CASTRGNEQYF	TGTGCCAGCACCAGGGGCAACGAGCAGTACTTC
TRBV28	TRBJ1-1	NA	NA	CASSLAVGGTEAFF	TGTGCCAGCAGTCTTGCGGTAGGGGGCACTGAAGCTTTCTTT
TRBV29-1	TRBJ1-2	NA	NA	CSVVFLIREGHGYTF	TGCAGCGTTGTTTTTTTAATCAGGGAGGGCCATGGCTACACCTTC
TRBV10-3	TRBJ1-6	NA	NA	CAISGGYNSPLHF	TGTGCCATCAGCGGGGGCTATAATTCACCCCTCCACTTT
TRBV13	TRBJ2-7	NA	NA	CASSGDSRVEQYF	TGTGCCAGCAGTGGTGACAGTCGGGTCGAGCAGTACTTC
TRBV11-2	TRBJ1-1	few	NA	CASSLPSLERYFTEAFF	TGTGCCAGCAGCTTACCAAGTCTTGAGAGGTATTTCACTGAAGCTTTCTTT
TRBV18	TRBJ2-1	NA	TRBD2	CASSLTSGGRSYNEQFF	TGTGCCAGCTCACTAACTAGCGGGGGACGCTCCTACAATGAGCAGTTCTTC
TRBV4-1	TRBJ1-1	NA	TRBD1	CASSQRDRVFGAFF	TGCGCCAGCAGCCAACGGGACAGGGTGTTTGGAGCTTTCTTT
TRBV28	TRBJ1-5	NA	NA	CASSLRGYSNQPQHF	TGTGCCAGCAGTTTACGAGGTTATAGCAATCAGCCCCAGCATTTT
TRBV6-5	TRBJ1-2	NA	NA	CASSNPREVPYGYTF	TGTGCCAGCAGTAATCCCCGCGAGGTACCCTATGGCTACACCTTC
TRBV27	TRBJ1-2	NA	NA	CASSRGYGYTF	TGTGCCAGCAGCCGAGGGTATGGCTACACCTTC